Below, 10 T cell receptor beta chains from the same sample are listed, as sequenced in a study of cytomegalovirus exposure and HLA in healthy donors. The PCR employed 60 Vbeta primers together with 13 Jbeta primers. Sequencing used immunoSEQ multiplex PCR; TCRdb keeps in-frame clones, though not all of them. Seen here are about 160,000 clones, approximately 79% observed once, and the top ten hold 1.9%. The source material was PBMCs. These receptors came from a human donor in good health.

The rearrangement links TRBV4-2 to TRBJ2-1; 9 bases map to TRBD2. Germline V gives CDR1 LGHNA, CDR2 YNFKEQ. With V trimmed by 0 bases and J by 3 bases, 3 bases remained unmatched. The CDR3 consists of 16 residues. CDR3 bases: TGTGCCAGCAGCCAAGAGCGGGGGGGCGTCTACAATGAGCAGTTCTTC. It is translated as CASSQERGGVYNEQFF.

V and J are TRBV7-2 and TRBJ1-4; 10 bases are shared with TRBD1. Per germline, CDR1 SGHTA and CDR2 FQGNSA. Trimming at V came to 3 bases and at J to 3 bases, leaving 7 bases not matched to a gene. CDR3 length: 17 residues. CDR3 in DNA: TGTGCCAGCAGCTTGCGGACAGGGGGTTCAGCTAATGAAAAACTGTTTTTT. This gives the protein CASSLRTGGSANEKLFF.

This clone occurred a few times. The chain links TRBV25-1 to TRBJ1-1; TRBD1 agrees at 9 bases. The ends lost 7 bases at V and 2 bases at J; junction bases unmatched: 8. In germline, CDR1 is MGHDK, CDR2 SYGVNS. CDR3 length equals 15 residues. DNA of the CDR3: TGTGCCAGCACCTCGGGGGACAGGGCTAACACTGAAGCTTTCTTT. Its translation: CASTSGDRANTEAFF.

The chain uses TRBV7-9 and TRBJ2-3; D is ambiguous. Germline-derived CDR1 and CDR2 are SEHNR and FQNEAQ (reference sequence). Between the trimmed V and J ends, which lost 1 base and 0 bases, there was a span of 8 bases. There are 15 residues in the CDR3. CDR3 protein: CASSLGVLSTDTQYF. For the CDR3, the DNA is TGTGCCAGCAGCTTAGGAGTCCTGAGCACAGATACGCAGTATTTT.

This clone was detected only a few times. The chain employs TRBV11-3 and TRBJ2-3, with 16 bases fitting TRBD2. V lost 5 bases to trimming and J lost 4 bases; unmatched junction nucleotides: 9. CDR1 is SGHNT and CDR2 is YENEEA in the germline V gene. The CDR3 length is 18 residues. Written as DNA, the CDR3 is TGTGCCAGCAGCCCCGGGACTAGCGGGGGGGCTTTTGCAGATACGCAGTATTTT. It translates to CASSPGTSGGAFADTQYF.

The gene calls are TRBV11-2 and TRBJ2-5; D unresolved. There are 14 residues in the CDR3. Trimming removed 5 bases from V and 1 base from J, with 11 bases in between. From germline, CDR1 is SGHAT and CDR2 FQNNGV. The DNA of the CDR3 is TGTGCCAGCAGCCACCTAGATGGCCAAGAGACCCAGTACTTC. Translated: CASSHLDGQETQYF.

The rearrangement uses TRBV4-3 and TRBJ2-7, with TRBD2 matching over 7 bases. J was trimmed by 0 bases and V by 0 bases; bases with no gene match: 8. The CDR3 runs to 17 residues. Germline values: CDR1 LGHNA, CDR2 YSLEER. This chain's CDR3 is CASSQDVGAGVSYEQYF. The CDR3 nucleotides read TGCGCCAGCAGCCAAGACGTCGGGGCGGGGGTCTCCTACGAGCAGTACTTC.

On this clone: One end of the junction varies from germline; a read error may be responsible. The same CDR3 can be traced to other DNA sequences in this sample. The J gene is TRBJ1-1, the V gene TRBV5-4; tentatively, D is TRBD1 (5 bases). CDR1 is SGHNT and CDR2 is YYREEE in the germline V gene (reference sequence). The CDR3 has 14 amino acids. In DNA, the CDR3 is TGTGCCAGCAGCTTGGGTCAGGGAGGCACTGAAGCCTTCTTT. Its protein product is CASSLGQGGTEAFF.

The chain links TRBV2 to TRBJ2-1; possible D gene TRBD1, 6 bases. The CDR3 contains 15 residues. From germline, CDR1 is SNHLY and CDR2 FYNNEI. V was cut by 6 bases and J by 5 bases, with 17 bases left in between. CDR3 in amino acids: CASSQDRDIDNEQFF. CDR3 coding DNA: TGTGCCAGCAGCCAAGACCGGGACATAGACAATGAGCAGTTCTTC.

The chain employs TRBV6-5 and TRBJ2-7; no clear D. Germline CDR1 is MNHEY and CDR2 is SVGAGI. This CDR3 contains 13 residues. The germline V and J ends were trimmed by 2 bases and 1 base, with 6 bases remaining between them. CDR3 amino acids: CASSYAKSYEQYF. The CDR3 nucleotides read TGTGCCAGCAGTTACGCGAAGTCCTACGAGCAGTACTTC.